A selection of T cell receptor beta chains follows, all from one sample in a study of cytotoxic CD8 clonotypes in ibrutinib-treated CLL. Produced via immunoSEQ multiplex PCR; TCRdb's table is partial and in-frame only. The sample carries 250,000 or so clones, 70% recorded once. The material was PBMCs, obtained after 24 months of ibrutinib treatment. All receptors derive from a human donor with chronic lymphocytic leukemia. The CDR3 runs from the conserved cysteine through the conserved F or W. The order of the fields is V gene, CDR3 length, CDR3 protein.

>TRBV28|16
CASIPGDRGLTSEAFF
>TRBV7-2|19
CASSRHTRGRYDRTDTQYF
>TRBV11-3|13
CASSEDSINEQFF
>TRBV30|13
CAWSVPDGQPQHF
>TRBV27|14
CASSFWTSAGELFF
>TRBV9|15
CASSVVLVGADEQFF
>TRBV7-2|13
CASSLSSTDTQYF
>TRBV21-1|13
CASSKRPRNTQYF
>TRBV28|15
CAETAGGISNQPQHF
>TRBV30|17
CAWSPVQFSGYTDTQYF
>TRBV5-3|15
CARALAGVWVDEQYF
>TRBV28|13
CASSFRTEETQYF
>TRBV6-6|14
CASSHRGEQETQYF
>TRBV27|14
CASSLGTSGYEQYF
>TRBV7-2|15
CASSLASGSGETQYF
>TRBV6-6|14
CASSYAHSSYEQYF
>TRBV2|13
CASSEVWNYEQYF
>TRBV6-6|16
CASSYPWGGINYEQYF
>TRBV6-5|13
CASSPTTSGRQFF
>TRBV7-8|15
CASSLQGAQKETQYF
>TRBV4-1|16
CASSQSPGSRGTEAFF
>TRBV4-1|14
CASSQNGGDTEAFF
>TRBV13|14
CASSFTGSSYEQYF
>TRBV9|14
CASSGQVGADTQYF
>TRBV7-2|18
CASSLDFGSGSLSDTQYF
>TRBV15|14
CATSLIGPYNEQFF
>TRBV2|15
CASSPRWVAKNIQYF
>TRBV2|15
CASSPAPRAYNEQFF
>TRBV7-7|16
CASSLGLAGLQETQYF
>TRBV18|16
CASSLDATRNTGELFF
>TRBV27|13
CASSLDGYEKLFF
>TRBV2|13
CASTSQITDTQYF
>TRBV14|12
CASSQFGNEQFF
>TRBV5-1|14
CASSAGSNKETQYF
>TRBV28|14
CASRPGQPSYEQYF
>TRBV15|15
CATSIPLEGRAEAFF
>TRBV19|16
CASSVPGTVGGETQYF
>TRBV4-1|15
CASSHLGLAGGELFF
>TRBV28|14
CASSVSGSSYEQYF
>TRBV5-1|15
CASSLGTSGSETQYF
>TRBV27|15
CASSRRGGFSYEQYF
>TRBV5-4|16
CASSLAWEREADEQYF
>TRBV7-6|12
CASSRLEGEQFF
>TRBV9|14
CASSRTRGAHEQYF